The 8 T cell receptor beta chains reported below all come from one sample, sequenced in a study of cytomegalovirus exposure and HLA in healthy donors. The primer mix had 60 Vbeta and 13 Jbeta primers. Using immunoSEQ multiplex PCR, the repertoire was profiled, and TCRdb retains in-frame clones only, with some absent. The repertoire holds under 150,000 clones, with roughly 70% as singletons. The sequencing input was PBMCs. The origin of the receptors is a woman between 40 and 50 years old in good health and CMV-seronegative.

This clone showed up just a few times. The DNA for the CDR3 is TGTGCCAGCAGCTTGGCAGAAAACATTCAGTACTTC. Translated: CASSLAENIQYF. The chain has TRBV5-6 and TRBJ2-4; no clear D gene. Per germline, CDR1 SGHDT and CDR2 YYEEEE. V lost 0 bases, J lost 5 bases, and 3 bases lay in between. CDR3 size: 12 residues.

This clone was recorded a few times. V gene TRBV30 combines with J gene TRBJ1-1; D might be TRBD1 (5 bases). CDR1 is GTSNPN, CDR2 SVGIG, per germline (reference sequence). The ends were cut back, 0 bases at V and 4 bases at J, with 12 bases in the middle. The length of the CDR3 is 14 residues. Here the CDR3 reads CAWSVDSLGTEAFF. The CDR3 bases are TGTGCCTGGAGTGTTGACAGTCTAGGCACTGAAGCTTTCTTT.

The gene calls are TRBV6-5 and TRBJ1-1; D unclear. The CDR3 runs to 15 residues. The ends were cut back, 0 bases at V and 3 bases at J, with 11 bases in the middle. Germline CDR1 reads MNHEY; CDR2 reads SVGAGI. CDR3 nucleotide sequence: TGTGCCAGCAGTTACTCGAGATGGTTGGACACTGAAGCTTTCTTT. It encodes CASSYSRWLDTEAFF.

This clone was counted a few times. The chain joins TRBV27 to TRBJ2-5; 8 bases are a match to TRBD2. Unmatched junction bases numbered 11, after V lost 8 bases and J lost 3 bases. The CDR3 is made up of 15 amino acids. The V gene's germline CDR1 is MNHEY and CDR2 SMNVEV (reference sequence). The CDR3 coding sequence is TGTGCCAGCGGTGGGATCGGGCGGGGGGAAGAGACCCAGTACTTC. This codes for CASGGIGRGEETQYF.

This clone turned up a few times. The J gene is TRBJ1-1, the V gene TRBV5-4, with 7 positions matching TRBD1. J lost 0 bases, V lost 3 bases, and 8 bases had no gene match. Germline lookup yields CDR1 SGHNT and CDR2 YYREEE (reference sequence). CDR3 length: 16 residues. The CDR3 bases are TGTGCCAGCAGCTCCGGGACAGTTCTGATGAACACTGAAGCTTTCTTT. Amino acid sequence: CASSSGTVLMNTEAFF.

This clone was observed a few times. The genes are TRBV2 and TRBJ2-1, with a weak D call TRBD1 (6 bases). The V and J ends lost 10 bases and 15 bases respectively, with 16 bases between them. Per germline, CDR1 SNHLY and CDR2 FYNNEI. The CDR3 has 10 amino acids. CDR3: CATGDRRRFF. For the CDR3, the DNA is TGTGCCACAGGGGATAGGCGGCGGTTCTTC.

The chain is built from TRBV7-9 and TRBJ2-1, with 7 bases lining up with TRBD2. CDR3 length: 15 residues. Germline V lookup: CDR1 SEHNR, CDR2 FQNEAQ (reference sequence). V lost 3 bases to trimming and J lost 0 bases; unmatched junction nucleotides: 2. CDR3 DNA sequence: TGTGCCAGCAGCTTTACGGGGGGCTCCTACAATGAGCAGTTCTTC. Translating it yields CASSFTGGSYNEQFF.

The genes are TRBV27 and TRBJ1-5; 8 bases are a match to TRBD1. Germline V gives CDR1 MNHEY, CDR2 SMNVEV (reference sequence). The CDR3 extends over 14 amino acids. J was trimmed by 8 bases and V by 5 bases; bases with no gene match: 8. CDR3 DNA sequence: TGTGCCAGCAGTCCCTACAGGGGGTGGGAGCCCCAGCATTTT. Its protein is CASSPYRGWEPQHF.